Listed here is a single TCR beta chain. The data originate from a study of beta chain features in type 1 diabetes. Turning to the study itself: There was similarity between patients and healthy donors in age, gender and cell yields. Taken together, all samples contributed approximately 110,000,000 examined sorted cells.

Every bit of the isolated RNA underwent reverse transcription, so sequencing read expressed TCRB transcripts. Repertoires were generated with immunoSEQ multiplex PCR, while TCRdb's copy carries only in-frame clones and drops some. Of roughly 40,000 clones in the sample, about two thirds were seen once. Trimming at V came to 0 bases and at J to 3 bases, leaving 3 bases not matched to a gene. There are 15 residues in the CDR3. In germline, CDR1 is SGHTA, CDR2 FQGTGA. What was sequenced was Tregs from blood. The rearrangement joins TRBV7-3 to TRBJ2-3; the match to TRBD1 covers 7 bases. This TCR was recovered from a woman aged 25 to 39 in good health. The chain's CDR3 is CASSLTGGLTDTQYF. The CDR3 nucleotides are TGTGCCAGCAGCTTAACAGGGGGCCTGACAGATACGCAGTATTTT.